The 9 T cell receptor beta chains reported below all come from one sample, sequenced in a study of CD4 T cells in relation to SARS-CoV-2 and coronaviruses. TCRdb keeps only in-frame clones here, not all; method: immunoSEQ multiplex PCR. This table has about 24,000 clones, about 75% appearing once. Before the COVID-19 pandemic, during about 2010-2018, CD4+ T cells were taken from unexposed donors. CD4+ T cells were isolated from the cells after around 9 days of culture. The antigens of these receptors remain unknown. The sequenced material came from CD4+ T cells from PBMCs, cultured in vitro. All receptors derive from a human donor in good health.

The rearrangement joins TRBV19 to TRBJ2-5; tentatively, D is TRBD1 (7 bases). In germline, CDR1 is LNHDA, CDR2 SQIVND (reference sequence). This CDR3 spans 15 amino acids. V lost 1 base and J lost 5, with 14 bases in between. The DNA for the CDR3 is TGTGCCAGTAGTATAGCTGGAGGGGGCAGTGAGACCCAGTACTTC. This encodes CASSIAGGGSETQYF.

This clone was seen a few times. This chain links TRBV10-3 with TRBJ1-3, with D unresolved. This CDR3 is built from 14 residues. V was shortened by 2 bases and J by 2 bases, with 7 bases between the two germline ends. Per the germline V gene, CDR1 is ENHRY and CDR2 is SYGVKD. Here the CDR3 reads CAISEVGTGNTIYF. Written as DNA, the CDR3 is TGTGCCATCAGTGAGGTGGGAACTGGAAACACCATATATTTT.

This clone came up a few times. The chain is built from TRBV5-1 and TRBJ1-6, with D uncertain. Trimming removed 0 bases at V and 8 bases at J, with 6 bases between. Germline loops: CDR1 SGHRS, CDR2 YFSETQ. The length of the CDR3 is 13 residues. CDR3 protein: CASSLDRDSPLHF. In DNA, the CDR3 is TGCGCCAGCAGCTTGGACAGAGATTCACCCCTCCACTTT.

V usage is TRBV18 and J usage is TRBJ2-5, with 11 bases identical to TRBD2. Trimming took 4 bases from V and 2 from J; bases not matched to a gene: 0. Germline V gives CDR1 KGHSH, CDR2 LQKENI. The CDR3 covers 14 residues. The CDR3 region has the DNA TGTGCCAGCTCACGGACTAGCGGGCAAGAGACCCAGTACTTC. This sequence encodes CASSRTSGQETQYF.

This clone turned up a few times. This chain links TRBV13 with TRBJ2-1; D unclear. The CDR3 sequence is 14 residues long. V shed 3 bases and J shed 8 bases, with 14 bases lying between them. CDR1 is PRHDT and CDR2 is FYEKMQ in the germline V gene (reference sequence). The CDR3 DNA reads TGTGCCAGCAGCTTTGTCTCCATCCCACATGAGCAGTTCTTC. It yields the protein CASSFVSIPHEQFF.

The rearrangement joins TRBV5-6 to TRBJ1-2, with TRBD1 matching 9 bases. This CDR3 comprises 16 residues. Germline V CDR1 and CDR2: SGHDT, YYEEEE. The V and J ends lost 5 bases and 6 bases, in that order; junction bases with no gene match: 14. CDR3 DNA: TGTGCCAGCAGTTTTACACCGTCCGGGACAGGGAATGGCTACACCTTC. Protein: CASSFTPSGTGNGYTF. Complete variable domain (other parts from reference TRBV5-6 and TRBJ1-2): DAGVTQSPTHLIKTRGQQVTLRCSPKSGHDTVSWYQQALGQGPQFIFQYYEEEERQRGNFPDRFSGHQFPNYSSELNVNALLLGDSALYLCASSFTPSGTGNGYTFGSGTRLTVV.

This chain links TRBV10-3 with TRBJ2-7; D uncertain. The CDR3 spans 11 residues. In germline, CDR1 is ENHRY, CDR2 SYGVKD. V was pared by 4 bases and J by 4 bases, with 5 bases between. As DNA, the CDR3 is TGTGCCATCAGTGGGGCGTACGAGCAGTACTTC. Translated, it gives CAISGAYEQYF.

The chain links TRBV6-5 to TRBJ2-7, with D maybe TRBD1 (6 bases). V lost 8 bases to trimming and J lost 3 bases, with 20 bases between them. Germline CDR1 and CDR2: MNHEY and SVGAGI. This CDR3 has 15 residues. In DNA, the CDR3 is TGTGCCAGCTCAAGAGCTTCCGGGACACTCTACGAGCAGTACTTC. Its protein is CASSRASGTLYEQYF.

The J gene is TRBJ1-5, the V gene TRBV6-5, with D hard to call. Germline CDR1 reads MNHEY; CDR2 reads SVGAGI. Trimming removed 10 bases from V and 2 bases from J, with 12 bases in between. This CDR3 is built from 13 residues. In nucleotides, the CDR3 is TGTGCCACCGCGGCTTATCGCAATCAGCCCCAGCATTTT. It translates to CATAAYRNQPQHF.